Below, 20 T cell receptor beta chains from the same sample are listed, as sequenced in a study of blood T cell repertoires in COVID-19. Some clones are missing from TCRdb's copy, which holds only in-frame ones; the method was immunoSEQ multiplex PCR. The top ten hold approximately 2% of the sample, which has roughly 120,000 clones, around 80% seen once. Sequenced material: peripheral blood. The receptors derive from a man aged 65 to 85 with acute or convalescent COVID-19.

This clone has more than one count but fewer than ten. At one of its ends the junction is not consistent with the germline gene, which may arise from a read error. The CDR3 bases are TGTGCCAGCAGCCCTATGACAGGGTCTGCCTTC. Amino acid sequence: CASSPMTGSAF. The chain uses TRBV6-6 and TRBJ1-2, with 7 bases that match TRBD1. This CDR3 spans 11 amino acids. CDR1 is MNHNY and CDR2 is SVGAGI in the germline V gene (reference sequence).

The rearrangement joins TRBV27 to TRBJ1-5; D remains ambiguous. The germline V gene has CDR1 MNHEY and CDR2 SMNVEV (reference sequence). Trimming removed 6 bases from V and 0 bases from J, with 18 bases in between. The CDR3 totals 17 residues. DNA of the CDR3: TGTGCCAGCAGAGGGATGCAGGCCGGACTTAGCAATCAGCCCCAGCATTTT. As protein: CASRGMQAGLSNQPQHF.

The chain employs TRBV24-1 and TRBJ2-1; a possible D gene is TRBD1 (6 bases). Trimming took 3 bases from V and 5 from J, leaving 16 bases between them. Germline CDR1 and CDR2: KGHDR and SFDVKD. CDR3 length: 16 amino acids. CDR3 sequence (DNA): TGTGCCACCAGTGATCCCCGGGACAAACTAGACAATGAGCAGTTCTTC. Translated, it gives CATSDPRDKLDNEQFF.

V usage is TRBV29-1 and J usage is TRBJ1-2; possibly TRBD1 for D (6 bases). Trimming took 4 bases from V and 3 from J, leaving 12 bases between them. The CDR3 is made up of 13 amino acids. The germline CDR1 and CDR2 sequences are SQVTM and ANQGSEA. The CDR3 is CSVGDTGYYGYTF. The DNA for the CDR3 is TGCAGCGTTGGGGATACAGGGTACTATGGCTACACCTTC.

The V and J genes are TRBV10-2 and TRBJ1-2, with no clear D. With 0 bases removed from V and 11 bases from J, the gap between germline ends came to 13 bases. This CDR3 comprises 13 residues. Germline V CDR1 and CDR2: WSHSY, SAAADI. The CDR3 DNA is TGCGCCAGCAGTGAGTCTTTTTCTTGGCAATACACCTTC. Translating gives CASSESFSWQYTF.

V usage is TRBV6-5 and J usage is TRBJ1-2; possible D gene TRBD1, 5 bases. V lost 4 bases, J lost 4 bases, and 10 bases lay in between. The CDR3 has 13 amino acids. CDR1 and CDR2 (germline): MNHEY, SVGAGI. In DNA, the CDR3 is TGTGCCAGCAGTTCAACAGGTGCCTATGGCTACACCTTC. It encodes CASSSTGAYGYTF.

V usage is TRBV19 and J usage is TRBJ1-5; TRBD1 matches 7 bases. CDR1 and CDR2 from the germline V gene are LNHDA and SQIVND (reference sequence). The V and J ends lost 4 bases and 7 bases, in that order; junction bases with no gene match: 7. The CDR3 length is 14 residues. The CDR3: CASSNRGWGQPQHF. Here the CDR3 DNA reads TGTGCCAGTAGTAACAGGGGATGGGGACAGCCCCAGCATTTT.

The CDR3 DNA follows: TGTGCCAGCAGCCAAGTAACACACCTCTACACCTTC. Its translation is CASSQVTHLYTF. The chain carries TRBV3-1 (or the pseudogene TRBV3-2) and TRBJ1-2; no clear D. V was clipped by 1 base and J by 10 bases, with 10 bases between them. This CDR3 has 12 amino acids. Germline values: CDR1 LGHDT, CDR2 YNNKEL (reference sequence).

The chain couples TRBV7-2 to TRBJ2-2, with D tentatively TRBD2 (5 bases). Trimming stripped 5 bases from V and 6 bases from J, with 16 bases between. Germline CDR1 reads SGHTA; CDR2 reads FQGNSA. This CDR3 has 15 amino acids. CDR3 coding DNA: TGTGCCAGCAGCCCAGGACGGACTGTCTCCGGGGAGCTGTTTTTT. Translating it yields CASSPGRTVSGELFF.

This clone has just a few counts. The V call is TRBV9, the J call TRBJ2-7, with 8 bases that match TRBD2. The length of the CDR3 is 14 residues. With V trimmed by 2 bases and J by 2 bases, 3 bases remained unmatched. Per germline, CDR1 SGDLS and CDR2 YYNGEE. The CDR3 region is CASSVTAGAYEQYF. Written as DNA, the CDR3 is TGTGCCAGCAGCGTGACAGCGGGGGCCTACGAGCAGTACTTC.

The CDR3, as DNA: TGTGCCAGCAGCCAAGGGGGGGCGAACACCGGGGAGCTGTTTTTT. Encoded protein: CASSQGGANTGELFF. The chain has TRBV4-2 and TRBJ2-2; D is possibly TRBD2 (6 bases). There are 15 residues in the CDR3. Germline CDR1 reads LGHNA; CDR2 reads YNFKEQ. V lost 1 base to trimming and J lost 0 bases, with 6 bases between them.

The CDR3 spells CAARGDGEKLFF. DNA for the CDR3: TGTGCCGCCCGGGGGGACGGTGAAAAACTGTTTTTT. The chain uses TRBV2 and TRBJ1-4; D perhaps matches TRBD1 (5 bases). V shed 11 bases and J shed 7 bases, with 14 bases lying between them. The length of the CDR3 is 12 residues. Germline V CDR1 and CDR2: SNHLY, FYNNEI.

This chain links TRBV7-2 with TRBJ2-7; 12 bases are shared with TRBD1. The CDR3 runs 16 residues. V lost 5 bases and J lost 6; bases outside the gene matches: 11. Germline V CDR1 and CDR2: SGHTA, FQGNSA. CDR3: CASSPNRGTGGAEQYF. CDR3 DNA: TGTGCCAGCAGCCCCAACCGGGGGACAGGGGGCGCCGAGCAGTACTTC.

The sample holds one count of this clone. CDR3 amino acids: CACLNTLTGNRAGELFF. The CDR3 DNA sequence: TGTGCCTGCCTCAACACCCTGACAGGAAATAGGGCCGGGGAGCTGTTTTTT. The chain combines TRBV30 with TRBJ2-2, with a tentative D call TRBD1 (6 bases). The germline V and J ends were trimmed by 6 bases and 6 bases, with 26 bases remaining between them. This CDR3 spans 17 amino acids. Germline-derived CDR1 and CDR2 are GTSNPN and SVGIG (reference sequence).

The chain combines TRBV23-1 with TRBJ1-2, with D perhaps matching TRBD1 (6 bases). TRBV23-1 is reported as an ORF; its role is uncertain. The V and J ends lost 2 bases and 3 bases respectively, with 16 bases between them. The CDR3 is made up of 16 amino acids. In nucleotides, the CDR3 is TGCGCCAGCAGTCAAAAAGACAGGCCGTACGACTATGGCTACACCTTC. It is translated as CASSQKDRPYDYGYTF.

The V gene is TRBV10-3, the J gene TRBJ2-1; D is perhaps TRBD2 (6 bases). The germline V and J ends were trimmed by 6 bases and 5 bases, with 11 bases remaining between them. Germline CDR1 ENHRY, CDR2 SYGVKD. CDR3 length: 13 amino acids. CDR3 amino acids: CAIRPGTHNEQFF. CDR3 sequence (DNA): TGTGCCATCAGGCCCGGGACTCACAATGAGCAGTTCTTC.

In its sample, this clone was seen once. V is TRBV4-1 and J is TRBJ1-3, with D unclear. V was clipped by 1 base and J by 4 bases, with 8 bases between them. The CDR3 covers 14 residues. Germline V gives CDR1 MGHRA, CDR2 YSYEKL. CDR3 amino acids: CASSQVAGGNTIYF. In DNA, the CDR3 is TGCGCCAGCAGCCAAGTGGCGGGAGGAAACACCATATATTTT.

This chain uses TRBV7-2 with TRBJ1-2, with D unclear. V lost 2 bases to trimming and J lost 7 bases, with 20 bases between them. Germline V CDR1 and CDR2: SGHTA, FQGNSA. The CDR3 contains 16 residues. CDR3 residues: CASSLPSGSTSIGYTF. The CDR3 DNA reads as TGTGCCAGCAGCTTACCATCCGGGAGCACCTCCATTGGCTACACCTTC.

This clone has only a few counts. The chain recombines TRBV6-4 with TRBJ2-3, with a weak D call TRBD2 (6 bases). Trimming took off 6 bases at V and 1 base at J, with 17 bases between the two ends. Germline CDR1 reads MRHNA; CDR2 reads SNTAGT. The CDR3 is 16 amino acids. The CDR3 bases are TGTGCCAGCAGCGCGGGGATTGTACCCGGCACAGATACGCAGTATTTT. The encoded protein is CASSAGIVPGTDTQYF.

DNA of the CDR3: TGCGCCAGCAGTGAAAAGGGGGCGGTCACCGGGGAGCTGTTTTTT. Its protein product is CASSEKGAVTGELFF. V is TRBV5-1 and J is TRBJ2-2, with 7 bases that match TRBD1. V was clipped by 5 bases and J by 4 bases; unmatched bases: 8. CDR1 and CDR2 (germline): SGHRS, YFSETQ. The CDR3 has 15 residues.